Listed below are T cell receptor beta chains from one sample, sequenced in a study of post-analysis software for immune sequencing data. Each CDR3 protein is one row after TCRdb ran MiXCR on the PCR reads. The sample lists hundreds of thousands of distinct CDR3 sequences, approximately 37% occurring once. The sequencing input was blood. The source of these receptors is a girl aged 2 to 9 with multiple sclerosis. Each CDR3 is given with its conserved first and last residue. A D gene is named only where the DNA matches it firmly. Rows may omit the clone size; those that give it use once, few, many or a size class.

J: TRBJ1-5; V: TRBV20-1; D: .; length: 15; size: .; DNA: TGCAGTGCTAGAGTCCTTGGACAGCCCAATCAGCCCCAGCATTTT; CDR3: CSARVLGQPNQPQHF
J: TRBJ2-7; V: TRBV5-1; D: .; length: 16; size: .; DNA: TGCGCCAGCAGCTTGTTAACTAGCTCGAGCTCCTACGAGCAGTACTTC; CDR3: CASSLLTSSSSYEQYF
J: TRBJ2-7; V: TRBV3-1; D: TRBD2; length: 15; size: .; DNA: TGTGCCAGCAGCCAAGATAGCGGGCCGGGTTACGAGCAGTACTTC; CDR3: CASSQDSGPGYEQYF
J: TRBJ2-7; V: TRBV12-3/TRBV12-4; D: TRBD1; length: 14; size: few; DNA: TGTGCCAGCAGTACACAGGGGACGCGCTACGAGCAGTACTTC; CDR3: CASSTQGTRYEQYF
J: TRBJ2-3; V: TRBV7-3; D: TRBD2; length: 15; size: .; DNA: TGTGCCAGCAGCTCTATGACTAGCTCTACTGATACGCAGTATTTT; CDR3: CASSSMTSSTDTQYF
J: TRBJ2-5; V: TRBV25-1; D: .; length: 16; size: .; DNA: TGTGCCAGCAGTGAATATCCCAGGGGTTCCCAAGAGACCCAGTACTTC; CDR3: CASSEYPRGSQETQYF
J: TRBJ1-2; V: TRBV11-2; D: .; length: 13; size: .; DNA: TGTGCCAGCAGCTTGAGCAGGGCGGATGGCTACACCTTC; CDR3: CASSLSRADGYTF
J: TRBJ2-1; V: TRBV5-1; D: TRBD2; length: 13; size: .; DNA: TGCGCCAGCAGCCCCGGGACTACCCCCGGGCAGTTCTTC; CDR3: CASSPGTTPGQFF
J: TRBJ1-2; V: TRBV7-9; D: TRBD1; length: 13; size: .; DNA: TGTGCCAGCAGCTTCGGGGACAGTTATGGCTACACCTTC; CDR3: CASSFGDSYGYTF
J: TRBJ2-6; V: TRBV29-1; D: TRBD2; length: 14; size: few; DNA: TGCAGCGTTTTAGCGGGCTCTGGGGCCAACGTCCTGACTTTC; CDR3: CSVLAGSGANVLTF
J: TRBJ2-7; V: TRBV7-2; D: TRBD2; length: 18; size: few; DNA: TGTGCCAGCAGCTCGGGACTAGCGGGGCACCCGAGCTCCTACGAGCAGTACTTC; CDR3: CASSSGLAGHPSSYEQYF
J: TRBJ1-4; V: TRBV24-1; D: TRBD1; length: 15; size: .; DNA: TGTGCCACCAGTGAATGGACAGGGGGTAAAGAAAAACTGTTTTTT; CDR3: CATSEWTGGKEKLFF
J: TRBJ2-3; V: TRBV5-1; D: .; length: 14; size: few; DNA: TGCGCCAGCAGCTTCAGGGGTGGCACAGATACGCAGTATTTT; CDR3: CASSFRGGTDTQYF
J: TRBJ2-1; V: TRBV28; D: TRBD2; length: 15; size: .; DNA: TGTGCCAGCAGTTTGGATGGGGGGGGTGACAATGAGCAGTTCTTC; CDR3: CASSLDGGGDNEQFF
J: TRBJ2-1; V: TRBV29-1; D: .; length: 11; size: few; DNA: TGCAGCGTTGGGAGGGAGTTTCAACAGTTCTTC; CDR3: CSVGREFQQFF
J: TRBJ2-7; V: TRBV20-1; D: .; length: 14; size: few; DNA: TGCAGTGCTAGAGATGATGCCTTAACCTACGAGCAGTACTTC; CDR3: CSARDDALTYEQYF
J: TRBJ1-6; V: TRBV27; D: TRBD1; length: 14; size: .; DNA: TGTGCCAGCCGCGGACAGGGGGCTTATTCACCCCTCCACTTT; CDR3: CASRGQGAYSPLHF
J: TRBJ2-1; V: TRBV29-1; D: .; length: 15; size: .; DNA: TGCAGCGTCGCACCGACACTTGGCTCCTACAATGAGCAGTTCTTC; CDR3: CSVAPTLGSYNEQFF
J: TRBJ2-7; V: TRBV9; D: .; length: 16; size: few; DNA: TGTGCCAGCAGCGTAGGCCCCGCAGGGAGCGCCTACGAGCAGTACTTC; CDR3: CASSVGPAGSAYEQYF
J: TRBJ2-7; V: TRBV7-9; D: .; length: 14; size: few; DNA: TGTGCCAGCAGCTTAGGTGGCCTAGTGAGCGAGCAGTACTTC; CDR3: CASSLGGLVSEQYF
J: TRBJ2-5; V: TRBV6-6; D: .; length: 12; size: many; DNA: TGTGCCAGCAGTTACGGACCAGGGACCCAGTACTTC; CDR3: CASSYGPGTQYF
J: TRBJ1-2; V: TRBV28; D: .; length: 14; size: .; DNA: TGTGCCAGCAGTTTATGGCCAGGGTCCTATGGCTACACCTTC; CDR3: CASSLWPGSYGYTF
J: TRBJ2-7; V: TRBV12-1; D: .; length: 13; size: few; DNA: TGTGCCAGCAGCTCTTGGAGCTCCTACGAGCAGTACTTC; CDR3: CASSSWSSYEQYF
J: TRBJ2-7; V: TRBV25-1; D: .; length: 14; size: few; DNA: TGTGCCAGCAGTGCTAAGGGACACACCGACGAGCAGTACTTC; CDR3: CASSAKGHTDEQYF
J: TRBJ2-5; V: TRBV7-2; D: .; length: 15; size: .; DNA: TGTGCCAGCAGCCCACTTTCGGGGCATAGCGAGACCCAGTACTTC; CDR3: CASSPLSGHSETQYF
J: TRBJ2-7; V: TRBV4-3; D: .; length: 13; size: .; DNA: TGCGCCAGCAGCCAAGGCTCAGACTACGAGCAGTACTTC; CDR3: CASSQGSDYEQYF
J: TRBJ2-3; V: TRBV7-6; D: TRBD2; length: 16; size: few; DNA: TGTGCCAGCAGCTTAGAGACTAGCGGGAGGTTAGATACGCAGTATTTT; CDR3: CASSLETSGRLDTQYF
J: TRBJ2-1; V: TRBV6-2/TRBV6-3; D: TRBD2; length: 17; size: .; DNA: TGTGCCAGCAGCCCTCCATTAGGACTAGCGGGTCACAATGAGCAGTTCTTC; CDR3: CASSPPLGLAGHNEQFF
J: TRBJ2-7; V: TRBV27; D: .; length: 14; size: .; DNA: TGTGCCAGCAGCCCCCGCCGGGAGCCCTACGAGCAGTACTTC; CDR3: CASSPRREPYEQYF
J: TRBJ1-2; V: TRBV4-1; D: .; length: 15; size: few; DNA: TGCGCCAGCAGCCTTCCCCCGCAGGCGCTTTATGGCTACACCTTC; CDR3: CASSLPPQALYGYTF
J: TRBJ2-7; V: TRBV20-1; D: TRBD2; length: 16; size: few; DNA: TGCAGTGCTACCACTAGCGGGGGCCGAAAACTCTACGAGCAGTACTTC; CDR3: CSATTSGGRKLYEQYF
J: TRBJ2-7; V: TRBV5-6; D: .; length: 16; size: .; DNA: TGTGCCAGCAGCTTGGTCCGTGCCGTGAACTCCTACGAGCAGTACTTC; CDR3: CASSLVRAVNSYEQYF
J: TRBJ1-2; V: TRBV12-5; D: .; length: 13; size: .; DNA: TGTGCTAGTGGGCAGGACGGATTCTATGGCTACACCTTC; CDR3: CASGQDGFYGYTF
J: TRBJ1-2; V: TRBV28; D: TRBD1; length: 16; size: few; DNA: TGTGCCAGCAGTTTCCCCCTTGGGACAGGGGGGGATGGCTACACCTTC; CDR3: CASSFPLGTGGDGYTF
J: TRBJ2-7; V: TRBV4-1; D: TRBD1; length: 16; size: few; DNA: TGCGCCAGCAGCCAAGAGGACAGGACAGGGTACTACGAGCAGTACTTC; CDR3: CASSQEDRTGYYEQYF
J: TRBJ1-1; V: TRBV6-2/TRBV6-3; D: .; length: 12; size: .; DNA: TGTGCCAGCAGGGACCCGGGATTTGAAGCTTTCTTT; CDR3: CASRDPGFEAFF
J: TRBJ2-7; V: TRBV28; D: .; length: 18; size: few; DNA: TGTGCCAGCAGTTTATCTCGGGACTCCGGTAGGAGCTCCTACGAGCAGTACTTC; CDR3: CASSLSRDSGRSSYEQYF
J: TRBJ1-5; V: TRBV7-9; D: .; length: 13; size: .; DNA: TGTGCCAGCAGCTGGGGCCTTAATCAGCCCCAGCATTTT; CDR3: CASSWGLNQPQHF
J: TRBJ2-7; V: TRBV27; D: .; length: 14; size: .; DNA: TGTGCCAGCAGGTCAACTTATTGGGCCGACGAGCAGTACTTC; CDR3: CASRSTYWADEQYF
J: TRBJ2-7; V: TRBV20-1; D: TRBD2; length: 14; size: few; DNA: TGCAGTGCTAGCACTAGCGGGGGGGCATACGAGCAGTACTTC; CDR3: CSASTSGGAYEQYF
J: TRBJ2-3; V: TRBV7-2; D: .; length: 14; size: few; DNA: TGTGCCAGCGTTCTCGGGCTCAGCACAGATACGCAGTATTTT; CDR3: CASVLGLSTDTQYF
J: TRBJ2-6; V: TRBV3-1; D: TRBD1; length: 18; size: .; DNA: TGTGCCAGCAGCCAAGAGGGACAGTCCCCCTCTGGGGCCAACGTCCTGACTTTC; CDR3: CASSQEGQSPSGANVLTF
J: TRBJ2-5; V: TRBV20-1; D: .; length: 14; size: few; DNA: TGCAGTGCTAGAGGGCCGTTAGGGAAAGAGACCCAGTACTTC; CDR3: CSARGPLGKETQYF
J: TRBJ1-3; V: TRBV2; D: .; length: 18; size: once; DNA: TGTGCCAGCAGTGGGTTCCGACAGACATCGGTCTCTGGAAACACCATATATTTT; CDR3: CASSGFRQTSVSGNTIYF
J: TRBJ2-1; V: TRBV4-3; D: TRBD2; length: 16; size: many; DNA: TGCGCCAGCAGCCAAGAGCTAGCGGGAGTAGACAATGAGCAGTTCTTC; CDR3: CASSQELAGVDNEQFF
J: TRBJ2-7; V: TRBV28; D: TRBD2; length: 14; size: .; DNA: TGTGCCAGCAGTTCCGGGGGGTGGTCCTACGAGCAGTACTTC; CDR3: CASSSGGWSYEQYF
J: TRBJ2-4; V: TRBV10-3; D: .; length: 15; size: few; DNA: TGTGCCATCAGTGAGAGCGAACTAGCCAAAAACATTCAGTACTTC; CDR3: CAISESELAKNIQYF
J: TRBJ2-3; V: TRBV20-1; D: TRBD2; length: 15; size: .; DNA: TGCAGTGCTAGGGGACTAAGCTTGAGCACAGATACGCAGTATTTT; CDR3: CSARGLSLSTDTQYF
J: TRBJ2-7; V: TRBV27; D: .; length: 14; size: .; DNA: TGTGCCAGCAGTCGGGGACCTGCTTCCTACGAGCAGTACTTC; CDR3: CASSRGPASYEQYF
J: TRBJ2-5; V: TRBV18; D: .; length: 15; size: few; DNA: TGTGCCAGCCACAAGGGATTAGGGTCGGAAGAGACCCAGTACTTC; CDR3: CASHKGLGSEETQYF
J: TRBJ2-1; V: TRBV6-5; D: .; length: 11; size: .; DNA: TGTGCCAGCAGTTTCGGTGTGGAGCAGTTCTTC; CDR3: CASSFGVEQFF
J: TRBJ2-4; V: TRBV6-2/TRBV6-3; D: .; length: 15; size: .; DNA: TGTGCCAGCAAGTGGGACCAACTAGCCAAAAACATTCAGTACTTC; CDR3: CASKWDQLAKNIQYF
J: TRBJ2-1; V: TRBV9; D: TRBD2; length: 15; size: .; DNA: TGTGCCAGCAGCGAAACTAGCGGCCACTACAATGAGCAGTTCTTC; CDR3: CASSETSGHYNEQFF
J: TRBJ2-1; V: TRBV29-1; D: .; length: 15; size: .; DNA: TGCAGCGTTGAGGGGAGGAGAGACTCCTACAATGAGCAGTTCTTC; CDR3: CSVEGRRDSYNEQFF
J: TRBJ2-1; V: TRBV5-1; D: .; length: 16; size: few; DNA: TGCGCCAGCAGCGACCTACCTAGTGGGTCCTACAATGAGCAGTTCTTC; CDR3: CASSDLPSGSYNEQFF